The 27 T cell receptor beta chains in this list originate from one sample, sequenced in a study of T cell repertoires in cytomegalovirus infection. These receptors lack a known antigen. TCRdb used MiXCR to reprocess the reads, holding one entry per CDR3 protein. The sample lists about 900,000 distinct CDR3 sequences, around 30% seen once, with more than 13% in the top ten. This specimen consisted of cultured CD8+ T cells from PBMCs, obtained from culture after CMV antigen stimulation. Source of these receptors: a human donor in good health (CMV status not recorded). Some clones in this sample may be carry-over from other donors' samples.

The chain carries TRBV15 and TRBJ2-7; D is undetermined. Germline CDR1 reads LNHNV; CDR2 reads YYDKDF (reference sequence). V was pared by 1 base and J by 4 bases, with 8 bases between. The CDR3 contains 13 residues. CDR3 in DNA: TGTGCCACCAGCAGAGTTCTGGGTTACGAGCAGTACTTC. Translation: CATSRVLGYEQYF. Full variable domain (remainder filled in from reference TRBV15 and TRBJ2-7): DAMVIQNPRYQVTQFGKPVTLSCSQTLNHNVMYWYQQKSSQAPKLLFHYYDKDFNNEADTPDNFQSRRPNTSFCFLDIRSPGLGDTAMYLCATSRVLGYEQYFGPGTRLTVT.

The gene calls are TRBV19 and TRBJ2-1; D remains unclear. Germline-derived CDR1 and CDR2 are LNHDA and SQIVND (reference sequence). This CDR3 spans 12 amino acids. Trimming stripped 3 bases from V and 2 bases from J, with 2 bases between. In nucleotides, the CDR3 is TGTGCCAGTAGTATCCCCTACAATGAGCAGTTCTTC. Amino acid sequence: CASSIPYNEQFF.

This chain uses TRBV12-3 or TRBV12-4 with TRBJ2-1; 7 nucleotides agree with TRBD1. The V segment lost 5 bases and the J segment 4 bases; nucleotides outside the gene matches: 11. CDR3 length: 16 amino acids. CDR3 sequence: CASSDRASSIYNEQFF. CDR3 coding DNA: TGTGCCAGCAGTGACAGGGCCTCCTCCATATACAATGAGCAGTTCTTC.

The chain links TRBV6-2 or TRBV6-3 to TRBJ2-7, with 7 nucleotides matching TRBD2. This CDR3 is 16 amino acids long. J lost 0 bases, V lost 2 bases, and 7 bases had no gene match. The germline V gene has CDR1 MNHEY and CDR2 SVGEGT. CDR3: CASSYHGGFSSYEQYV. The CDR3 DNA is TGTGCCAGCAGTTACCACGGGGGGTTTAGCTCCTACGAGCAGTACGTC.

This clonotype was recorded at least ten times. The chain carries TRBV27 and TRBJ2-2, with 8 bases that match TRBD2. The CDR3 runs to 15 residues. V lost 5 bases to trimming and J lost 2 bases; unmatched junction nucleotides: 4. CDR1 is MNHEY, CDR2 SMNVEV, per germline (reference sequence). CDR3: CASSLSGANTGELFF. In DNA, the CDR3 is TGTGCCAGCAGTCTTAGCGGGGCAAACACCGGGGAGCTGTTTTTT.

This chain links TRBV29-1 with TRBJ2-7; D perhaps matches TRBD1 (6 bases). Germline V gene sequence: CDR1 SQVTM, CDR2 ANQGSEA. The length of the CDR3 is 12 residues. V lost 5 bases to trimming and J lost 5 bases, with 13 bases between them. CDR3 coding DNA: TGCAGCGTTTGGGGGACATCCCACGAGCAGTACTTC. Translating gives CSVWGTSHEQYF.

This clonotype appeared many times. The chain has TRBV7-2 and TRBJ2-5, with 7 bases that match TRBD1. This CDR3 is built from 14 residues. Germline CDR1 and CDR2: SGHTA and FQGNSA. With V trimmed by 4 bases and J by 2 bases, 4 bases remained unmatched. The CDR3 sequence is CASSSHRGQETQYF. CDR3 in DNA: TGTGCCAGCAGCTCTCACAGGGGACAAGAGACCCAGTACTTC.

This clonotype was detected a few times. V gene TRBV27 combines with J gene TRBJ1-6; weak D call: TRBD1 (5 bases). Germline-derived CDR1 and CDR2 are MNHEY and SMNVEV (reference sequence). This CDR3 contains 14 residues. The V end was cut by 10 bases, the J end by 7 bases, with 17 bases between. The CDR3 sequence is CATRFGTENSPLHF. In nucleotides, the CDR3 is TGTGCCACCAGATTCGGGACGGAGAATTCACCCCTCCACTTT.

This chain connects TRBV27 to TRBJ1-3; TRBD1 matches at 7 bases. Trimming at V came to 7 bases and at J to 4 bases, leaving 7 bases not matched to a gene. The germline CDR1 and CDR2 sequences are MNHEY and SMNVEV (reference sequence). CDR3 size: 14 residues. The CDR3 DNA reads TGTGCCAGCATTGACAGGGCCCACGGAAACACCATATATTTT. Translating it yields CASIDRAHGNTIYF.

The chain joins TRBV29-1 to TRBJ1-2, with D tentatively TRBD1 (6 bases). The CDR3 length is 13 residues. V lost 6 bases to trimming and J lost 3 bases, with 14 bases between them. Germline V gene sequence: CDR1 SQVTM, CDR2 ANQGSEA. The CDR3 loop is CSVGPDRYYGYTF. The CDR3 DNA sequence: TGCAGCGTGGGGCCGGACAGATACTATGGCTACACCTTC.

This chain connects TRBV6-2 or TRBV6-3 to TRBJ1-1; 9 bases fit TRBD1. V lost 2 bases, J lost 7 bases, and 8 bases stayed unmatched. CDR1 is MNHEY and CDR2 is SVGEGT in the germline V gene. The CDR3 covers 15 residues. Here the CDR3 DNA reads TGTGCCAGCAGTTACCCAGGACAGGGGAGTGGTGAAGCTTTCTTT. Translated, it gives CASSYPGQGSGEAFF.

The chain employs TRBV19 and TRBJ1-5; 7 bases fit TRBD1. Trimming removed 6 bases from V and 4 bases from J; junction bases left unmatched: 6. The CDR3 has 14 amino acids. CDR1 is LNHDA and CDR2 is SQIVND in the germline V gene (reference sequence). The chain's CDR3 is CASRETGRNQPQHF. The CDR3 region has the DNA TGTGCCAGTAGAGAGACAGGGCGAAATCAGCCCCAGCATTTT.

This clonotype has a handful of counts. The J gene is TRBJ2-7, the V gene TRBV19; no clear D. V lost 5 bases to trimming and J lost 6 bases, with 8 bases between them. This CDR3 comprises 11 residues. The germline V gene encodes CDR1 LNHDA and CDR2 SQIVND (reference sequence). CDR3 amino acids: CASSFRAEQYF. The CDR3, as DNA: TGTGCCAGTAGTTTTAGAGCCGAGCAGTACTTC.

The chain joins TRBV29-1 to TRBJ2-7; 7 bases are shared with TRBD2. CDR1 is SQVTM and CDR2 is ANQGSEA in the germline V gene. CDR3 length: 11 amino acids. V dropped 4 bases and J dropped 5; count of bases not matched to a gene: 2. The CDR3 sequence is CSVGRGDEQYF. The CDR3 DNA follows: TGCAGCGTTGGCCGGGGGGACGAGCAGTACTTC.

This clonotype was detected a few times. The rearrangement joins TRBV6-6 to TRBJ2-2, with TRBD2 as a possible D gene (5 bases). Trimming cost V 5 bases and J 4 bases, with 14 bases left between them. There are 15 residues in the CDR3. Germline values: CDR1 MNHNY, CDR2 SVGAGI (reference sequence). The CDR3 protein is CASSAVLGATGELFF. The CDR3 bases are TGTGCCAGCAGTGCGGTTCTGGGAGCCACCGGGGAGCTGTTTTTT.

The chain carries TRBV5-6 and TRBJ2-7; D is perhaps TRBD1 (5 bases). Germline V lookup: CDR1 SGHDT, CDR2 YYEEEE. The V gene lost 3 bases and the J gene lost 2 bases, with 15 bases spanning the gap. The CDR3 is made up of 15 amino acids. The CDR3 spells CASSWPTTDPYEQYF. The DNA of the CDR3 is TGTGCCAGCAGCTGGCCCACGACAGACCCCTACGAGCAGTACTTC.

This clonotype was seen many times. CDR3 bases: TGTGCCAGCAGCGACGCGATGAATGGGGAAGCTTTCTTT. Translated, it gives CASSDAMNGEAFF. The rearrangement joins TRBV7-2 to TRBJ1-1, with D unresolved. The CDR3 length is 13 residues. Per germline, CDR1 SGHTA and CDR2 FQGNSA. Trimming removed 5 bases at V and 8 bases at J, with 15 bases between.

The chain joins TRBV5-4 to TRBJ2-5, with D maybe TRBD1 (5 bases). This CDR3 is built from 14 residues. V was shortened by 4 bases and J by 1 base, with 11 bases between the two germline ends. Germline V gene sequence: CDR1 SGHNT, CDR2 YYREEE (reference sequence). The CDR3 here is CASSQFGAQETQYF. CDR3 sequence (DNA): TGTGCCAGCAGCCAGTTTGGGGCCCAAGAGACCCAGTACTTC.

This rearrangement joins TRBV7-8 to TRBJ1-4, with TRBD1 as a possible D gene (6 bases). The CDR3 contains 14 residues. Trimming took 4 bases from V and 8 from J, leaving 14 bases between them. Germline assignment: CDR1 SGHVS and CDR2 FQNEAQ. CDR3 sequence reads: CASSWGGGLEKLFF. CDR3 nucleotide sequence: TGTGCCAGCAGCTGGGGCGGGGGGCTCGAAAAACTGTTTTTT.

This clonotype was seen more than once but under ten times. The chain carries TRBV15 and TRBJ2-5; D gene unclear. V dropped 4 bases and J dropped 4 bases, with 10 bases sitting between them. The CDR3 runs to 13 residues. Germline CDR1 LNHNV, CDR2 YYDKDF (reference sequence). Written as DNA, the CDR3 is TGTGCCACCAGCATCGACTGGGGAGAGACCCAGTACTTC. It yields the protein CATSIDWGETQYF.

This clonotype was detected ten times or more. The chain joins TRBV7-2 to TRBJ2-1; possibly TRBD1 for D (5 bases). The CDR3 spans 15 residues. From germline, CDR1 is SGHTA and CDR2 FQGNSA. Trimming took 5 bases from V and 5 from J, leaving 16 bases between them. In nucleotides, the CDR3 is TGTGCCAGCAGCCCAAAACGGACAAGCAACAATGAGCAGTTCTTC. Translation gives CASSPKRTSNNEQFF.

This clonotype was counted a few times. The chain is built from TRBV6-2 or TRBV6-3 and TRBJ2-1, with TRBD2 matching 7 bases. From germline, CDR1 is MNHEY and CDR2 SVGEGT. The CDR3 extends over 16 amino acids. V gave up 2 bases and J gave up 0 bases; unmatched junction bases: 4. CDR3: CASSYERDISYNEQFF. The CDR3 nucleotides read TGTGCCAGCAGTTACGAGCGGGATATCTCCTACAATGAGCAGTTCTTC.

V and J are TRBV7-9 and TRBJ1-4, with 8 bases fitting TRBD1. V lost 5 bases to trimming and J lost 0 bases; unmatched junction nucleotides: 8. Per germline, CDR1 SEHNR and CDR2 FQNEAQ (reference sequence). The CDR3 contains 17 residues. As DNA, the CDR3 is TGTGCCAGCAGCCCGGGACAGGACGTTGCAACTAATGAAAAACTGTTTTTT. Protein sequence: CASSPGQDVATNEKLFF.

This chain joins TRBV15 and TRBJ2-6; 10 bases are a match to TRBD1. This CDR3 comprises 15 residues. V dropped 5 bases and J dropped 3; count of bases not matched to a gene: 1. CDR1 LNHNV and CDR2 YYDKDF come from the germline V gene (reference sequence). For the CDR3, the DNA is TGTGCCACCAGCGGACAGGGGGATGGGGCCAACGTCCTGACTTTC. It codes for CATSGQGDGANVLTF.

This rearrangement joins TRBV28 to TRBJ2-7, with D uncertain. CDR1 is MDHEN, CDR2 SYDVKM, per germline. Trimming took 3 bases from V and 3 from J, leaving 12 bases between them. CDR3 length: 14 residues. The CDR3: CASSFGPIYYEQYV. In DNA form, the CDR3 reads TGTGCCAGCAGTTTCGGCCCTATCTACTACGAGCAGTACGTC.

This clonotype was recorded at least ten times. V and J are TRBV4-1 and TRBJ2-2; the D gene is possibly TRBD1 (5 bases). The CDR3 contains 17 residues. Germline CDR1 reads MGHRA; CDR2 reads YSYEKL. The V gene lost 1 base and the J gene lost 4 bases, with 16 bases spanning the gap. CDR3 nucleotides: TGCGCCAGCAGCCAAGTGAAACAGGCTCTGGGCACCGGGGAGCTGTTTTTT. This translates into CASSQVKQALGTGELFF.

In the case of this clonotype: A much more abundant neighbour one base away suggests this may be a read error. The chain is built from TRBV12-3 or TRBV12-4 and TRBJ2-5, with 9 nucleotides matching TRBD2. The CDR3 runs to 15 residues. DNA of the CDR3: TGTGTCAGCAGTTCTAGCGGGACCTTACAAGAGACCCAGTACTTC. Amino acid sequence: CVSSSSGTLQETQYF.